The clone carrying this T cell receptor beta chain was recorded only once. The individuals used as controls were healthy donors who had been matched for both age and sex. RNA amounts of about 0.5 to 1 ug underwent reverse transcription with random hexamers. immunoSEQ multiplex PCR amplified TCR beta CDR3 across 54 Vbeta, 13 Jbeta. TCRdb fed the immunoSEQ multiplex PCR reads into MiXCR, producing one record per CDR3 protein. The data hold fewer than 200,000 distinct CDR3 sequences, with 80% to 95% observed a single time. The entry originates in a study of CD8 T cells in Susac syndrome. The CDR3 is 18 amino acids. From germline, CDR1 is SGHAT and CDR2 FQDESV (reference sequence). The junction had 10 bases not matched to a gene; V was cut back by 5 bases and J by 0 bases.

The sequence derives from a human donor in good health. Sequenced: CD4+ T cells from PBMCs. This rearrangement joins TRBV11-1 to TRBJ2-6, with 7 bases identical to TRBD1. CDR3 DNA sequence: TGTGCCAGCAGCGCCAGACAGGGCGATTACTCTGGGGCCAACGTCCTGACTTTC. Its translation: CASSARQGDYSGANVLTF.